This TCR beta chain was sequenced during a study of shared clonotypes between healthy human individuals. Using immunoSEQ multiplex PCR, the repertoire was profiled, and TCRdb retains in-frame clones only, with some absent. The data hold approximately 1.9 million clones, with 93% observed a single time. The naive CD8 population came from CD45RO-negative cells selected for CCR7, without terminally differentiated effector memory CD45RA+ cells. Recent acute infections and vaccinations were absent in the healthy HIV-negative adult donors. This clone was seen just once. Its antigen is still unknown. General study points: Clonotypes shared by all four donors outscored non-shared clonotypes in generation probability.

Germline V gene sequence: CDR1 MDHEN, CDR2 SYDVKM. Trimming removed 2 bases at V and 2 bases at J, with 4 bases between. CDR3 size: 12 residues. The rearrangement links TRBV28 to TRBJ2-7; D is unresolved. This clonotype was obtained from a man between 18 and 35 years old in good health. Some clones in this sample may be carry-over from other donors' samples. Sequenced sample: naive CD8+ T cells from PBMCs. The CDR3 nucleotides read TGTGCCAGCAGTTTAAGTACCTACGAGCAGTACTTC. As protein: CASSLSTYEQYF.